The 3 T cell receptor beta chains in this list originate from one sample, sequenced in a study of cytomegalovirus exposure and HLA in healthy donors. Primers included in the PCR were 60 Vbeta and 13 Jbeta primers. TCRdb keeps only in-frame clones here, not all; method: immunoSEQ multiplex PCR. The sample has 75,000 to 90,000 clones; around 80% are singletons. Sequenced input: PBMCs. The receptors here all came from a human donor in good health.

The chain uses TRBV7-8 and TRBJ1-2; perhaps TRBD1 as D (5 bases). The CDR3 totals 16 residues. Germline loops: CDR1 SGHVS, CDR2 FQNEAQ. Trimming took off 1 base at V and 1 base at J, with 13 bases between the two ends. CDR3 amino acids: CASSLGGSYLNYGYTF. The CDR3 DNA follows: TGTGCCAGCAGCTTAGGGGGCAGCTACCTTAACTATGGCTACACCTTC.

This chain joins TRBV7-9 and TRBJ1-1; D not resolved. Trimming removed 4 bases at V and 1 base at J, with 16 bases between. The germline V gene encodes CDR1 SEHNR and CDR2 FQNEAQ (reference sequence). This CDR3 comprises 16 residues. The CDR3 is CASSSRTRGGNTEAFF. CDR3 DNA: TGTGCCAGCAGCTCGAGAACCCGGGGAGGGAACACTGAAGCTTTCTTT.

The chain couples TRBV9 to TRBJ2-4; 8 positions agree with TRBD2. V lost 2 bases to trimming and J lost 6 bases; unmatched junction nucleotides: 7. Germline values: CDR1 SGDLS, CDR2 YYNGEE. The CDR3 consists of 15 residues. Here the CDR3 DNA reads TGTGCCAGCAGCGTGACAGGACTAGCCGGAAACATTCAGTACTTC. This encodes CASSVTGLAGNIQYF.